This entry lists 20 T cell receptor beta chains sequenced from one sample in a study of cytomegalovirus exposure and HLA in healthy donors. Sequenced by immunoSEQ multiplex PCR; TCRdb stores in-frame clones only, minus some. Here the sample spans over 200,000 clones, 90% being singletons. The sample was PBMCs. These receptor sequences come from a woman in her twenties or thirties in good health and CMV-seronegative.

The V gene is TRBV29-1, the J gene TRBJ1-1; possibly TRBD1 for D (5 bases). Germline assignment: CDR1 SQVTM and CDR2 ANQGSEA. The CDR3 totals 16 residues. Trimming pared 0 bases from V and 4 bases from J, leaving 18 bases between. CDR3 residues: CSVEDEEGKGSTEAFF. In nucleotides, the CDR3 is TGCAGCGTTGAAGATGAGGAGGGGAAGGGAAGCACTGAAGCTTTCTTT.

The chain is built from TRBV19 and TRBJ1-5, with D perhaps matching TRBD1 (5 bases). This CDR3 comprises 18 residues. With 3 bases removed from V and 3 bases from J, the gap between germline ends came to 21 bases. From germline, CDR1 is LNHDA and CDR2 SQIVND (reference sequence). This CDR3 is CASSIGTGVRGYNQPQHF. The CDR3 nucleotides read TGTGCCAGTAGTATTGGAACCGGGGTCCGGGGGTACAATCAGCCCCAGCATTTT.

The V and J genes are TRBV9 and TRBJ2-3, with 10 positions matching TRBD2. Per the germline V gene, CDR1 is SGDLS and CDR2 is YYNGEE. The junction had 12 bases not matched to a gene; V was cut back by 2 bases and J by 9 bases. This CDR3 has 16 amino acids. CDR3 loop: CASSVSAGGPVSTQYF. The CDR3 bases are TGTGCCAGCAGCGTTTCAGCGGGAGGGCCTGTGAGCACGCAGTATTTT.

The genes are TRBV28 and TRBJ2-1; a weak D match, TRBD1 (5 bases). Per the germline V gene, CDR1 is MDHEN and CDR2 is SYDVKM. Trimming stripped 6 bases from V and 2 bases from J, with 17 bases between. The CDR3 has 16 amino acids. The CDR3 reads CASSTPRTSAYNEQFF. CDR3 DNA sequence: TGTGCCAGCAGCACACCCCGGACAAGTGCCTACAATGAGCAGTTCTTC.

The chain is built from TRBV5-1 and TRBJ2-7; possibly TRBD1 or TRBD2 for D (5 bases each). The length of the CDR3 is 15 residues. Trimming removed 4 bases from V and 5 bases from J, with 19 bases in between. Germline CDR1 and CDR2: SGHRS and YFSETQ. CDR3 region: CASSLTGDGLDEQYF. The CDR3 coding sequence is TGCGCCAGCAGCCTCACCGGGGACGGCCTCGACGAGCAGTACTTC.

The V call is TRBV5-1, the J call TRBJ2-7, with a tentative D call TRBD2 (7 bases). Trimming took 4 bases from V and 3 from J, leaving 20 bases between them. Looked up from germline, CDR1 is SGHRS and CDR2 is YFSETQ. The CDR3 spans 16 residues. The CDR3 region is CASSPRGAGASYEQYF. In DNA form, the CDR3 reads TGCGCCAGCAGCCCCCGGGGGGCGGGAGCTAGCTACGAGCAGTACTTC.

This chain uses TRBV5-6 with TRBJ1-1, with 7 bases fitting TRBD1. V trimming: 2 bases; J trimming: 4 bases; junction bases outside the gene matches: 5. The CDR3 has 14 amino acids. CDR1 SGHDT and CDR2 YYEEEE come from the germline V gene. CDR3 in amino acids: CASSLQDRATEAFF. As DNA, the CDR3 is TGTGCCAGCAGCTTACAAGACAGGGCCACTGAAGCTTTCTTT.

Written as DNA, the CDR3 is TGTGCCAGCAGTCTGACAGGGGGCTTCGCAGATACGCAGTATTTT. Its protein is CASSLTGGFADTQYF. V and J are TRBV6-1 and TRBJ2-3; 10 positions match TRBD1. The CDR3 extends over 15 amino acids. The V gene end was trimmed by 5 bases and the J gene end by 4 bases; junction bases not matched to a gene: 6. The germline CDR1 and CDR2 sequences are MNHNS and SASEGT.

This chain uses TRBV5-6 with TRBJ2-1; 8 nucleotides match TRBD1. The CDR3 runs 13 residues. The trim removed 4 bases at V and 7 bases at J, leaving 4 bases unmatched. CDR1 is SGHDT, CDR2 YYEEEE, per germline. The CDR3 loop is CASSMGQANEQFF. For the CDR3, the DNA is TGTGCCAGCAGCATGGGACAGGCGAATGAGCAGTTCTTC.

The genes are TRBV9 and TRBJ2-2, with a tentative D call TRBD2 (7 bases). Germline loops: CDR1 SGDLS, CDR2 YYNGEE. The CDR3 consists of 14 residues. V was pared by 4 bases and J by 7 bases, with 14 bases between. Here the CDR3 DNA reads TGTGCCAGCAGCTCCGGAGGGGGGGTCGGGGAGCTGTTTTTT. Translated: CASSSGGGVGELFF.

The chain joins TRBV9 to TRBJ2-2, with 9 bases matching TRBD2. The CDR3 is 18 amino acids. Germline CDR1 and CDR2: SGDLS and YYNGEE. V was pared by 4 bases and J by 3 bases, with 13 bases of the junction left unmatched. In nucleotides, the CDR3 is TGTGCCAGCAGCCCATCCCCGGGACTAGCATCCGACACCGGGGAGCTGTTTTTT. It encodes CASSPSPGLASDTGELFF.

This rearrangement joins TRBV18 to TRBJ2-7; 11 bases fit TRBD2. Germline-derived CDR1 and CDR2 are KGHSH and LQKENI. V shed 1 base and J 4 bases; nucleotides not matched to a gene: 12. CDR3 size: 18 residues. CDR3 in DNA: TGTGCCAGCTCACCACGGGGAGACCCTAGCGGGAGGCAATACGAGCAGTACTTC. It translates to CASSPRGDPSGRQYEQYF.

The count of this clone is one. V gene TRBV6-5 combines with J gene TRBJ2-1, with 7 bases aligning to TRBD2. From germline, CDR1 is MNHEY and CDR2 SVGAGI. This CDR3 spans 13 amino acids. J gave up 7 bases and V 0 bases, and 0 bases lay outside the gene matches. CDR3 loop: CASSYSSGNEQFF. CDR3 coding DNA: TGTGCCAGCAGTTACTCTAGCGGGAATGAGCAGTTCTTC.

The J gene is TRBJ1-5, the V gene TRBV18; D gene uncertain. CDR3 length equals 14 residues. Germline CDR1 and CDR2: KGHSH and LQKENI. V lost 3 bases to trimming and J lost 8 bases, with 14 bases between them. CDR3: CASSPASGREPQHF. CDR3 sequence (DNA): TGTGCCAGCTCACCTGCGAGCGGGCGGGAGCCCCAGCATTTT.

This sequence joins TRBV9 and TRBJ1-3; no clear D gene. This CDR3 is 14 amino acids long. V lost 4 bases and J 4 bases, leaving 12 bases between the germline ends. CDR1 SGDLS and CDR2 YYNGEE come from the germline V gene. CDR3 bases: TGTGCCAGCAGCCGACTCGGATTGGGAAACACCATATATTTT. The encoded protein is CASSRLGLGNTIYF.

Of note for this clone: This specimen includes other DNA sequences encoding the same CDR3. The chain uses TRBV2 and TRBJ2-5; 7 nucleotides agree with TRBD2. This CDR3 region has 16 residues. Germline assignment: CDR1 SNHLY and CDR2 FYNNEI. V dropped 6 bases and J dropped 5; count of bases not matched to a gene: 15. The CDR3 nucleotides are TGTGCCAGCAGGAGGGACCAGCGGGAAGGCGGCGAGACCCAGTACTTC. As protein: CASRRDQREGGETQYF.

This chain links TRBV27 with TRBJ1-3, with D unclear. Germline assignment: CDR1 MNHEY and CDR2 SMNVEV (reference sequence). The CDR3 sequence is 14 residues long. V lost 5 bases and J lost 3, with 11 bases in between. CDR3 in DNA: TGTGCCAGCAGTCTAAGGGCGGGTGGAAACACCATATATTTT. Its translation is CASSLRAGGNTIYF.

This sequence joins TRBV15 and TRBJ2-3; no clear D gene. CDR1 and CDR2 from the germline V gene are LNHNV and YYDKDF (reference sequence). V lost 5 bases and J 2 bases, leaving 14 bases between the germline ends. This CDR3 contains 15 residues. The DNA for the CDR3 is TGTGCCACCAGCGACCTAGTAGGGTCCACAGATACGCAGTATTTT. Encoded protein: CATSDLVGSTDTQYF.

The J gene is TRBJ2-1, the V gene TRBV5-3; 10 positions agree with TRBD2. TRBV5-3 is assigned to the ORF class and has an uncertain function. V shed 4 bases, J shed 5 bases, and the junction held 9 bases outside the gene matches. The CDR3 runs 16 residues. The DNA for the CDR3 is TGTGCCAGAAGCGCAAGGGGACTAGCGCATGACAATGAGCAGTTCTTC. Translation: CARSARGLAHDNEQFF.

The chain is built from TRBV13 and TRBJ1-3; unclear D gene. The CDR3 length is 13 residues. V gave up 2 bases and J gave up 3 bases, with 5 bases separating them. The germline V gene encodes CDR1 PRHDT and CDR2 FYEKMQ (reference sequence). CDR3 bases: TGTGCCAGCAGCTTACTAGGTGGAAACACCATATATTTT. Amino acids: CASSLLGGNTIYF.